This paragraph covers one T cell receptor (beta chain) sequence. No antigen is known for it. Per-base quality was not reported, and no clone a single base away is much larger than it. The data originate from a study of cytomegalovirus exposure and HLA in healthy donors (dated by TCRdb to about 2017). Context from the whole study: In an earlier analysis of some 610 of the donors, around 290 Gb of sequence data and 100 million or so unique TCR beta sequences from roughly 180 million T cells were reported. A separate validation cohort of over 95 different subjects was used in addition to the 666-subject first cohort. The number of typed donors differed by locus: roughly 629-640 for A, B, C, DRB1 and DQB1; approximately 530 for DQA1; some 590 for DPA1; and 400 to 480 for DPB1. Among some 400 genotyped donors of the cohort, an average of approximately 240,000 unique TCR beta nucleotide sequences was sequenced per donor, of which roughly 18% were non-productive. A later analysis re-analyzed previously published TCR beta repertoires from 600 to 850 donors and added high-resolution HLA genotyping to study TCR occurrence patterns. The study aimed to test whether cataloging public T cell receptors could reveal signatures of past pathogen exposure. The study combined high-throughput TCR immunosequencing, statistical association of individual TCRs with disease status, and machine learning to predict cytomegalovirus infection status. The study profiled the T cell repertoires of 550 to 700 subjects by immunosequencing and related them to cytomegalovirus serostatus. Class I and class II HLA loci were covered by the typing at four-digit resolution. Of the approximately 400 genotyped donors, about 84% fell in the genetic ancestry cluster associated with self-reported Caucasian donors. Because of strong linkage in the cohort, five DR-DQ haplotypes were treated as single units for association and clustering. Approximately 310 gigabases of sequencing data and roughly 80 million unique TCR sequences made up an early release that covered 500 to 650 HLA-typed donors. All discovery cohort repertoires had been generated on a single sequencing platform. An earlier analysis of fewer than 700 of the donors applied high-throughput TCR beta sequencing to assess whether each TCR beta V gene segment acted as functional or pseudogenic. Rather than drawing on any new phenotypic data, the later analysis identified candidate immune exposures from TCR beta sequences and the way those sequences occurred across donors. Donor age, sex, ethnicity and CMV serostatus were collected together with the repertoire data. Genome-wide SNP genotypes for about three fifths of the 666 donors were used in a later genetic analysis, which treated that subset as a discovery cohort.

The cohort comprised more than 550 healthy bone marrow donors. At the time of sampling, all cohort members were nominally healthy, though unrecorded immune exposures were likely present. The donor tested CMV seronegative and was one of the 352 seronegative cohort members. A peripheral blood sample was collected from each donor, and TCR beta sequencing was performed on peripheral blood mononuclear cells. Genomic DNA extraction from the blood cell samples was performed with the Qiagen DNeasy Blood Extraction Kit. Broader findings and caveats from the paper: Because the 87-base-pair reads could not distinguish some IMGT-functional V segments, including TRBV6-2 and TRBV6-3, those segments were excluded. The only immune exposure information available for the cohort was CMV serostatus. In a later analysis, HLA-associated TCR beta chains showed more clonal expansion and lower generation probabilities than non-associated chains that were equally common. A further reported finding was that TCR beta sequences accurately predicted the HLA-A and HLA-B alleles for most subjects in the first cohort. In a later genetic analysis, a missense DCLRE1C variant was associated with V-gene and J-gene trimming of TCR beta chains, and the association was replicated in an independent cohort. Broadly in line with IMGT annotations, most TCR beta V segments showed up in productive rearrangements about 90% or about 30% of the time in an earlier analysis of approximately 600 of the donors. Specific HLA alleles were associated with roughly 16,000 TCR beta sequences at a false discovery rate of 0.05 in a later analysis. Because some donors lacked HLA typing at each locus, the association tests relied only on the typed subset. Correlated functional status among segregating V segments might reflect linkage disequilibrium, but an unknown experimental factor could not be ruled out. In vitro tests confirmed that three of the cytomegalovirus-associated TCR beta chains recognize cytomegalovirus antigens. Presence/absence analyses assumed roughly uniform sequencing depth across donors, an assumption that may not hold. About 17 rarely observed V segments, including chromosome 9 orphons, were excluded from the earlier analysis of several hundred of the donors because counts were too low. Strong co-occurrence of HLA alleles, especially DR and DQ, made assigning TCR associations to individual alleles difficult. Cytomegalovirus status was reported to be diagnosed by the classifier with high specificity and sensitivity in both the original and validation cohorts. A group of highly shared sequence variants was considered likely to be a technical artifact of the sequencing pipeline. The study gave a list of 150 to 200 TCR beta chains associated with cytomegalovirus. This cohort had only TCR beta chains sequenced, and the lack of alpha or paired-chain data limited which features could be detected. In a later analysis, several top co-occurrence clusters were reported to appear linked to parvovirus B19, influenza, CMV and Epstein-Barr virus. In a later analysis, most CMV-associated TCR beta chains were found to appear HLA-restricted, with HLA associations seemingly driven largely by CMV exposure. In a later analysis, TCR association rates were found to vary across HLA loci, with the most associated TCRs seen for DRB1 alleles and the fewest for HLA-C alleles. The authors suggested that the approach could potentially be generalized to other disease states and immunological phenotypes. In a later genetic analysis, fewer N-insertions in productive TCRs were reported among donors in an Asian-associated ancestry cluster than the roughly 640-donor mean. Most TCR sequences were seen in very few donors, while some public TCRs were found in many individuals.

V was cut back by 3 bases and J by 3 bases, leaving a gap of 18 bases between them. The CDR3 holds 16 amino acids from the cysteine to the phenylalanine. Left in the record is the CDR3 DNA by itself, 48 bases read in frame from the first base. CDR1 is given as SGDLS and CDR2 as YYNGEE, both from the germline V gene. Library creation used the immunoSEQ multiplex PCR assay. For the multiplex PCR, a mixture combining 60 forward primers for TCR Vbeta segments and 13 reverse primers for TCR Jbeta segments was used. A multiplex PCR assay on genomic DNA amplified the CDR3 region of rearranged TCR beta genes. The Illumina HiSeq System was used to sequence the amplified TCR beta libraries as 87-base-pair reads. On the authors' methods: Across the roughly 600 repertoires, a later analysis counted roughly 77 million unique TCR beta chains, some 11 million of which were shared by at least two donors. A nearest-neighbor algorithm error-corrected the raw reads and collapsed the reads into unique sequences, merging closely related sequences to remove PCR and sequencing errors. CDR3 sequences were aligned to IMGT reference sequences to assign V, D and J gene segments. Each retained sequence needed at least a six-nucleotide match to both a V gene segment and a J gene segment. Rearrangements were called productive when the CDR3 lacked stop codons and stayed in frame with V and J; all others were non-productive. CDR3 was defined according to IMGT convention as the region running from the second conserved V-encoded cysteine to the conserved J-encoded phenylalanine. The earlier analysis of a few hundred of the donors excluded any sequence lacking an unambiguous match to a single V gene segment. In an earlier analysis of approximately 500 of the donors, a V segment was called functional when productive rearrangements were above 56.7%, and segregating when the standard deviation between donors exceeded 5%. A statistical classification framework was developed to diagnose cytomegalovirus status using the catalog of TCR beta chain sequences. A later analysis assigned V and J genes by comparing TCR nucleotide sequences with IMGT/GENE-DB human TR gene sequences. In a later analysis, CDR3 sequences and most-parsimonious VDJ recombination scenarios were assigned using the TCRdist pipeline. In a later analysis, every TCR beta chain was defined by the combination of its CDR3 amino acid sequence and its V-gene family, and reads without a unique V-gene family were dropped. In a later analysis, nearly 600 highly shared, low-generation-probability nucleotide sequences were removed to address suspected cross-contamination and a sequencing artifact. In a later analysis, a clonal expansion index for each public chain was calculated from normalized within-repertoire ranks of inferred template counts. A later analysis computed generation probabilities with a VDJ recombination model fitted to out-of-frame rearrangements, and checked the results against IGoR. A later analysis scored TCR-TCR, TCR-HLA and TCR-CMV co-occurrence with hypergeometric tests, applying a repertoire-size bias correction to TCR pairs. To estimate false discovery rates, a later analysis permuted the HLA or CMV assignments 20 times. In a later analysis, co-occurring TCRs were grouped using DBSCAN, and TCRdist sequence similarity was added for clustering within HLA-allele-positive subsets. For co-occurrence clustering, repertoires with fewer than 30,000 or more than 120,000 public chains were excluded, along with roughly five repertoires with anomalous nucleotide sharing. TCRdb carries this immuneACCESS record with in-frame sequences only. Its versions omit some clonotypes, under half of them owing to an unresolved V gene in the studies checked, with the rest unexplained. V, J and clone size derive from that table, while D and trimming were established from the DNA sequence. Recorded for this sample are roughly 130,000 clones; 75% to 90% of them occurred a single time. 2% to 3% of the sample comes from the top ten.

The V and J segments used are TRBV9 and TRBJ1-2, and TRBD1 may be the D gene, going by 5 matching bases. The sequencing input was PBMCs. This TCR came from a man aged 30 to 45 in good health and CMV-seronegative. CDR3 loop: CASSDSRTRIDYGYTF. DNA sequence: TGTGCCAGCAGCGATTCAAGGACAAGGATTGACTATGGCTACACCTTC.